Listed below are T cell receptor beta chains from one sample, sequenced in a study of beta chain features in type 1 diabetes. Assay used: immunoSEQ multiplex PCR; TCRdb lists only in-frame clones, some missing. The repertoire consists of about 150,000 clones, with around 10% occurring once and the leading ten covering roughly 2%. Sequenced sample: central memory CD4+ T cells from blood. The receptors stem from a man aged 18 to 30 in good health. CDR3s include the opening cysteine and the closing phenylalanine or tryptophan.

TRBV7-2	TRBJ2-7	CASSLDRTSGGEQYF
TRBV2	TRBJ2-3	CASTQDTDTQYF
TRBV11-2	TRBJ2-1	CASSLGRNNEQFF
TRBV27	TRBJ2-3	CASRGAEADTQYF
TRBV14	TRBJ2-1	CASSRMTGTSSYNEQFF
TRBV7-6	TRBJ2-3	CASSLLAPGQGADTQYF
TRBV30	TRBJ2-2	CAWRDQNTGELFF
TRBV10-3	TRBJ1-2	CAISVPGATYGYTF
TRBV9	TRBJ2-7	CASSVDPGHAYEQYF
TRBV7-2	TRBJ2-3	CASSLAPSLDTQYF
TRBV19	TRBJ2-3	CASGKRDLTDTQYF
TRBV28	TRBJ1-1	CASSLTGTEAFF
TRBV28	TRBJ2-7	CASRAGGAYEQYF
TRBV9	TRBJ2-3	CASSGTTDTQYF
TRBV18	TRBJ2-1	CASSSLTGNSLTNEQFF
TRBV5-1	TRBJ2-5	CASSSILAGGARTQYF